This T cell receptor (beta chain) was retrieved from a study of shared clonotypes between healthy human individuals. Germline CDR1 and CDR2: GTSNPN and SVGIG (reference sequence). The V segment lost 0 bases and the J segment 4 bases; nucleotides outside the gene matches: 5. The CDR3 is 14 residues long. Study-level results: Rarefaction exposed incomplete sorted-subset sequencing despite large depth.

Profiling relied on immunoSEQ multiplex PCR, and the TCRdb table lists in-frame clones only, not all of them. The repertoire holds 550,000 to 850,000 clones, with roughly 70% as singletons. Concerning this clone itself: What it binds is not known.

The sample consisted of memory CD4+ T cells sorted from blood. The subset: CD45RA-negative fraction. This clonotype was sampled from a woman aged 30 to 39 in good health. V and J are TRBV30 and TRBJ2-5, with 7 bases lining up with TRBD2. DNA for the CDR3: TGTGCCTGGAGTGTCGGGGGAGGGGCAGAGACCCAGTACTTC. Its protein is CAWSVGGGAETQYF.